What follows are 18 T cell receptor beta chains derived from one specimen sequenced in a study of CD8 T cells in ankylosing spondylitis. TCRdb used MiXCR to reprocess the 5' RACE reads, holding one entry per CDR3 protein. The profile shows about 250,000 distinct CDR3 sequences, around 25% of them singletons. Sequencing was carried out using blood, either unsorted or a sorted T cell fraction (not recorded which). Receptors were obtained from a male donor with ankylosing spondylitis or in good health (not recorded which).

This clonotype was observed a few times. V gene TRBV12-3 or TRBV12-4 combines with J gene TRBJ1-3, with TRBD1 identical over 10 bases. The CDR3 consists of 14 residues. J lost 4 bases, V lost 11 bases, and 8 bases had no gene match. CDR3 loop: CAGRRQGAGNTIYF. The CDR3 nucleotides read TGTGCCGGGAGGAGACAGGGGGCAGGAAACACCATATATTTT.

This clonotype showed up many times. The chain is built from TRBV20-1 and TRBJ2-2; 7 nucleotides line up with TRBD2. CDR3 length: 15 residues. With 6 bases clipped from V and 3 bases from J, the junction kept 10 bases outside the gene matches. The germline V gene encodes CDR1 DFQATT and CDR2 SNEGSKA (reference sequence). The CDR3 loop reads CSAGRGRSDTGELFF. The DNA for the CDR3 is TGCAGTGCGGGGCGGGGGAGGTCGGACACCGGGGAGCTGTTTTTT.

This chain connects TRBV20-1 to TRBJ2-3, with D tentatively TRBD1 or TRBD2 (5 bases each). The CDR3 is 13 amino acids. The germline V gene encodes CDR1 DFQATT and CDR2 SNEGSKA (reference sequence). Trimming left V 7 bases short and J 4 bases short, with 15 bases between. The CDR3 sequence: CSVLLGVPDTQYF. In nucleotides, the CDR3 is TGCAGTGTCTTACTAGGGGTCCCAGATACGCAGTATTTT.

This clonotype has a handful of counts. V and J are TRBV4-2 and TRBJ1-2; 7 bases align to TRBD1. This CDR3 is 16 amino acids long. J lost 3 bases, V lost 0 bases, and 7 bases had no gene match. Germline V gives CDR1 LGHNA, CDR2 YNFKEQ. CDR3 sequence reads: CASSQDWRQGDYGYTF. The CDR3 bases are TGTGCCAGCAGCCAAGACTGGCGGCAGGGGGACTATGGCTACACCTTC.

Only a few counts were recorded for this clonotype. This chain joins TRBV12-3 or TRBV12-4 and TRBJ2-5; D uncertain. V dropped 5 bases and J dropped 2 bases, with 12 bases sitting between them. The CDR3 spans 14 residues. CDR3 loop: CASSPQHGQETQYF. DNA for the CDR3: TGTGCCAGCAGTCCACAGCATGGGCAAGAGACCCAGTACTTC.

This clonotype was counted between two and nine times. A read error may produce the germline difference seen at one junction end. This chain connects TRBV29-1 to TRBJ1-2, with no clear D. From germline, CDR1 is SQVTM and CDR2 ANQGSEA. The CDR3 totals 11 residues. The chain's CDR3 is CSVGFNYDYTF. The CDR3 DNA reads TGCAGCGTTGGTTTTAACTATGACTACACCTTC.

This clonotype was seen once. A much larger clone differs from this one at a single base, so this may be a read error. The chain couples TRBV12-3 or TRBV12-4 to TRBJ2-7; 10 bases are a match to TRBD1. The CDR3 is made up of 15 amino acids. As DNA, the CDR3 is TGTGCCAGCAGTTCAGCCGGGACAGGGGACTACGAGCGGTACTTC. Its translation is CASSSAGTGDYERYF.

This clonotype came up a few times. The gene calls are TRBV6-1 and TRBJ2-3; 7 nucleotides line up with TRBD1. Germline V gene data show CDR1 as MNHNS and CDR2 as SASEGT. This CDR3 contains 17 residues. Trimming took 6 bases from V and 0 from J; bases not matched to a gene: 12. CDR3 DNA sequence: TGTGCCAGCAGCCTAGGGGGCAAACCCACTAGCACAGATACGCAGTATTTT. Translated, it gives CASSLGGKPTSTDTQYF.

This clonotype has a count of ten or more. The rearrangement uses TRBV29-1 and TRBJ2-3, with D perhaps assigned TRBD1 or TRBD2 (5 bases each). This CDR3 is 12 amino acids long. V lost 2 bases to trimming and J lost 4 bases, with 7 bases between them. Germline values: CDR1 SQVTM, CDR2 ANQGSEA. CDR3 nucleotide sequence: TGCAGCGTTGAACGAGGGGCAGATACGCAGTATTTT. The encoded protein is CSVERGADTQYF.

The rearrangement joins TRBV12-5 to TRBJ2-4; no clear D. V gave up 2 bases and J gave up 2 bases, with 13 bases separating them. The CDR3 has 16 residues. CDR1 and CDR2 from the germline V gene are LGHNT and FRNRAP. The CDR3 here is CASGLPLDLSKNIQYF. The CDR3 DNA is TGTGCTAGTGGTTTGCCCTTGGACCTTTCCAAAAACATTCAGTACTTC.

This clonotype was detected many times. The chain employs TRBV29-1 and TRBJ1-2, with a possible D match to TRBD1 (5 bases). The CDR3 runs to 11 residues. With 7 bases removed from V and 8 bases from J, the gap between germline ends came to 14 bases. Germline values: CDR1 SQVTM, CDR2 ANQGSEA. The CDR3 nucleotides read TGCAGCGCCGGGACTGATGAGGGCTACACCTTC. As protein: CSAGTDEGYTF.

This clonotype occurred a few times. This chain uses TRBV7-2 with TRBJ2-3; 9 positions match TRBD1. The length of the CDR3 is 15 residues. Germline CDR1 and CDR2: SGHTA and FQGNSA. The trim removed 3 bases at V and 4 bases at J, leaving 5 bases unmatched. The chain's CDR3 is CASSLGQGVSDTQYF. The CDR3 nucleotides are TGTGCCAGCAGCTTGGGACAGGGAGTTTCAGATACGCAGTATTTT.

This clonotype was detected once. The CDR3 DNA is TGTGCCATCGGCGGCAAGGGATTCACAGATACGCAGTATTTT. Protein sequence: CAIGGKGFTDTQYF. This chain uses TRBV10-3 with TRBJ2-3, with D uncertain. V lost 8 bases and J 2 bases, leaving 14 bases between the germline ends. The CDR3 is made up of 14 amino acids. The germline gives CDR1 ENHRY, CDR2 SYGVKD.

This clonotype was detected many times. The chain carries TRBV24-1 and TRBJ2-2, with a weak D call TRBD1 (6 bases). V was shortened by 3 bases and J by 4 bases, with 14 bases between the two germline ends. CDR1 and CDR2 (germline): KGHDR, SFDVKD. There are 16 residues in the CDR3. The CDR3 sequence: CATSDLARGGTGELFF. CDR3 nucleotide sequence: TGTGCCACCAGTGATCTCGCCAGGGGTGGCACCGGGGAGCTGTTTTTT.

The chain links TRBV20-1 to TRBJ1-1; no clear D. Trimming shortened V by 6 bases and J by 0 bases, and 14 bases separated the two germline ends. Germline CDR1 and CDR2: DFQATT and SNEGSKA (reference sequence). The CDR3 spans 14 residues. CDR3 sequence (DNA): TGCAGTGCCCCCGGCCTCGGGATGAACACTGAAGCTTTCTTT. It is translated as CSAPGLGMNTEAFF.

This clonotype was counted a few times. This chain joins TRBV6-1 and TRBJ1-4; D call uncertain. Trimming shortened V by 7 bases and J by 8 bases, and 8 bases separated the two germline ends. This CDR3 is built from 11 residues. Germline V gene sequence: CDR1 MNHNS, CDR2 SASEGT. This CDR3 is CASIWAEKLFF. The DNA for the CDR3 is TGTGCCAGCATATGGGCCGAAAAACTGTTTTTT.

This clonotype was picked up a small number of times. The chain combines TRBV4-1 with TRBJ2-2, with 8 bases aligning to TRBD1. The CDR3 runs 19 residues. The ends lost 1 base at V and 4 bases at J; junction bases unmatched: 14. Germline CDR1 and CDR2: MGHRA and YSYEKL. The CDR3 bases are TGCGCCAGCAGCCAAGGAGTTCTGACAGGGGCTTTGATCACCGGGGAGCTGTTTTTT. Translating it yields CASSQGVLTGALITGELFF.

The chain couples TRBV18 to TRBJ2-3; no clear D. The CDR3 is 14 amino acids. Germline V gives CDR1 KGHSH, CDR2 LQKENI. Trimming took 6 bases from V and 0 from J, leaving 10 bases between them. The CDR3 DNA reads TGTGCCAGCTCCCCCTCTAGAAGCACAGATACGCAGTATTTT. Residues: CASSPSRSTDTQYF.